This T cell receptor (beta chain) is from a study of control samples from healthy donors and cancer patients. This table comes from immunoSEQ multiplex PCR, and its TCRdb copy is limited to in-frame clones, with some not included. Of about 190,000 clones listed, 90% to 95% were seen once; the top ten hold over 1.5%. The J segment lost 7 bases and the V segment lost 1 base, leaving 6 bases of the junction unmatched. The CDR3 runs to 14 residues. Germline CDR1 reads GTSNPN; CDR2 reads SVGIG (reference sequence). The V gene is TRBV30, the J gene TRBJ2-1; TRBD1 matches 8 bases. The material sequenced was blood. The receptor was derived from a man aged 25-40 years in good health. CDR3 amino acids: CAWSGQGATNEQFF. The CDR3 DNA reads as TGTGCCTGGAGTGGTCAGGGGGCTACAAATGAGCAGTTCTTC.